A selection of T cell receptor beta chains follows, all from one sample in a study of cytomegalovirus exposure and HLA in healthy donors. Data came from immunoSEQ multiplex PCR; TCRdb stores just in-frame clones and leaves some out. The sample's table shows about 84,000 clones. Sequenced input: PBMCs. The origin of the receptors is a man in his fifties or sixties in good health and CMV-seronegative. CDR3s include the opening cysteine and the closing phenylalanine or tryptophan. The D gene is left open where the match is weak.

>-|TRBV5-1|TRBJ1-6
TGCGCCAGCAGCTTGGGGACAGAGAATAATTCACCCCTCCACTTT
CASSLGTENNSPLHF
>TRBD1|TRBV5-1|TRBJ1-2
TGCGCCAGCAGCTTGGGGGGGACAGGTGGCTACACCTTC
CASSLGGTGGYTF
>-|TRBV19|TRBJ2-7
TGTGCCAGTAGTATTGGCGGCAGACCCTACGAGCAGTACTTC
CASSIGGRPYEQYF
>TRBD1|TRBV6-1|TRBJ2-7
TGTGCCAGCCGAGGACAGGGAGGAACCTACGAGCAGTACTTC
CASRGQGGTYEQYF
>-|TRBV2|TRBJ2-1
TGTGCCAGCAGTAGACTGCAGAGCTCCTACAATGAGCAGTTCTTC
CASSRLQSSYNEQFF
>-|TRBV5-6|TRBJ1-2
TGTGCCAGCAGTATACCGGGACTCAACTATGGCTACACCTTC
CASSIPGLNYGYTF
>TRBD1|TRBV25-1|TRBJ2-7
TGTGCCAGCAGTGGACAGGGGACAGCTTCCTACGAGCAGTACTTC
CASSGQGTASYEQYF
>TRBD1|TRBV18|TRBJ2-7
TGTGCCAGCTCAGCAAGGGTGGACAGGACCTACGAGCAGTACTTC
CASSARVDRTYEQYF
>TRBD1|TRBV2|TRBJ1-5
TGTGCCAGCAGTCCTACAGGGGGCGATCAGCCCCAGCATTTT
CASSPTGGDQPQHF
>TRBD1|TRBV2|TRBJ1-5
TGTGCCAGCACTGCGGACAGGTTCAATCAGCCCCAGCATTTT
CASTADRFNQPQHF
>TRBD1|TRBV28|TRBJ1-1
TGTGCCAGCAGGGCGGGACAGGGTGGGACTGAAGCTTTCTTT
CASRAGQGGTEAFF
>-|TRBV7-9|TRBJ1-6
TGTGCCAGCAGCTTTGTCTTTGGAGGTAATTCACCCCTCCACTTT
CASSFVFGGNSPLHF
>TRBD2|TRBV5-4|TRBJ2-6
TGTGCCAGCAGCTACCAATTATTCGGACTAGCGGGCTCTGGGGCCAACGTCCTGACTTTC
CASSYQLFGLAGSGANVLTF
>TRBD1|TRBV5-8|TRBJ2-1
TGTGCCAGCAGTCTTGGACAGGACAATGAGCAGTTCTTC
CASSLGQDNEQFF
>TRBD1|TRBV7-2|TRBJ1-5
TGTGCCAGCAGCCAAGGAGGGACAGGGAGGCGCAATCAGCCCCAGCATTTT
CASSQGGTGRRNQPQHF
>-|TRBV4-1|TRBJ2-7
TGCGCCAGCAGCCAAGATACAGAACAGATTGAGTACTTC
CASSQDTEQIEYF
>-|TRBV19|TRBJ2-4
TGTGCCAGTAGTCCAGGGTTCGCAGCCAAAAACATTCAGTACTTC
CASSPGFAAKNIQYF
>-|TRBV5-1|TRBJ1-2
TGCGCCAGCAGCCTTGTTCAGGGTTCTAACTATGGCTACACCTTC
CASSLVQGSNYGYTF
>-|TRBV18|TRBJ1-2
TGTGCCAGCTCCCGCACGGGGGAGGGACCGTATTCCTTC
CASSRTGEGPYSF
>-|TRBV6-5|TRBJ1-5
TGTGCCAGCAGTTACTCAGGGGTGGGCAATCAGCCCCAGCATTTT
CASSYSGVGNQPQHF
>-|TRBV27|TRBJ2-7
TGTGCCAGCAGTTTAAGGCAAACAGGACCCACCTACGAGCAGTACTTC
CASSLRQTGPTYEQYF
>-|TRBV19|TRBJ1-2
TGTGCCGGGCCTGACAGTTTATGGGGCTACACCTTC
CAGPDSLWGYTF
>-|TRBV9|TRBJ1-1
TGTGCCAGCAGTACGGGAGGGGGGAACACTGAAGCTTTCTTT
CASSTGGGNTEAFF
>TRBD1|TRBV5-1|TRBJ2-5
TGCGCCAGCAGCCTAATGACAGGGGGCGCAGAGACCCAGTACTTC
CASSLMTGGAETQYF
>-|TRBV5-1|TRBJ1-6
TGCGCCAGCAGCGCACCGGAGACCGCTAGCAATTCACCCCTCCACTTT
CASSAPETASNSPLHF
>TRBD1|TRBV28|TRBJ1-1
TGTGCCAGCAGCCCCAGAGGGGGCCCAGCTTTCTTT
CASSPRGGPAFF
>TRBD2|TRBV4-3|TRBJ2-3
TGCGCCAGCAGCCAATCTGTCCGGGGGGGATCCACAGATACGCAGTATTTT
CASSQSVRGGSTDTQYF